The T cell receptor beta chain under discussion was sequenced for a study of T cell repertoires in urothelial bladder cancer. Study-wide points: One T-cell clone reached up to roughly 15% of carcinoma infiltrating lymphocytes.

Germline CDR1 reads SGHRS; CDR2 reads YFSETQ. V was cut by 6 bases and J by 4 bases, with 5 bases left in between. This CDR3 is built from 11 residues. By sample share, this clone is hyperexpanded. Its antigen is still unknown. The assay was immunoSEQ multiplex PCR, and TCRdb's table has in-frame clones only and misses some. Of about 9,000 clones in the sample, roughly 60% are singletons; the top ten hold about 34%. The sample was tumor-infiltrating cells from bladder cancer. This receptor was obtained from a human donor with urothelial carcinoma. The chain combines TRBV5-1 with TRBJ2-1; no firm D call. For the CDR3, the DNA is TGCGCCAGCAAGGATTACAATGAGCAGTTCTTC. Amino acids: CASKDYNEQFF.